This T cell receptor beta chain was observed in a study of OX40 agonist ivuxolimab in advanced cancers. On the study more broadly: Patients with hepatocellular carcinoma, melanoma, renal cell or head and neck cancer made up the dose-escalation patients. Findings of the study overall: At 0.1 to 3.0 mg/kg, CD4+ and CD8+ blood T cells expanded clonally by week 6.

Remarks on this clone: Its antigen is not known.

V lost 4 bases and J 2 bases, leaving 11 bases between the germline ends. The CDR3 loop spans 14 amino acids. From germline, CDR1 is MNHNY and CDR2 SVGAGI (reference sequence). This table comes from immunoSEQ multiplex PCR, and its TCRdb copy is limited to in-frame clones, with some not included. Here the sample spans tens of thousands of clones, roughly 94% being singletons. This chain links TRBV6-6 with TRBJ2-5, with D hard to call. The material was CD4+ or CD8+ T cells sorted from blood, obtained in a trial of the OX40 agonist ivuxolimab. The sequence came from an adult with an advanced solid tumor such as melanoma, head and neck, liver or kidney cancer. CDR3 coding DNA: TGTGCCAGCAGTTCACGGGCCTTACAAGAGACCCAGTACTTC. Amino acids: CASSSRALQETQYF.